This section outlines one T cell receptor (beta chain) sequence together with its context. The antigen this receptor binds is unknown. The record has no base qualities; no much larger clone is one base away. The immunoSEQ Assay, a bias-controlled multiplex PCR, was used to amplify TCRbeta CDR3 regions from genomic DNA. From the authors' description of their analysis: Within the assay, amplification of reference gene primers was used to estimate how many nucleated cells each sample contained. To quantify the absolute abundance of each unique TCRbeta CDR3 rearrangement, sequence reads were collapsed and filtered. For each sample, productive Simpson clonality was calculated as the square root of Simpson's diversity index across productive rearrangements. This immuneACCESS table, as held by TCRdb, lists in-frame sequences with V and J called but not all clones. Of the missing ones, under half trace to an unresolved V gene in checked studies; the others have no known cause. V and J calls and clone size are as listed in that table; D and trimming were resolved from the DNA. Recorded for this sample are 100,000 to 150,000 clones; over 80% of them occurred a single time. Of the sample, roughly 10% is held by the ten largest clones.

This sample is part of a study of blood T cell repertoires in COVID-19 (TCRdb year 2020). Broadly, across the study: The collaborator samples originated in the United States, Italy and Spain and spanned the acute and convalescent phases of COVID-19. The prospective study material was composed of cDNA or gDNA derived from T cells, B-cell-depleted T cells, or PBMCs. Subjects who had been exposed to COVID-19, were actively infected with it, or had recovered from it provided the deeply sampled blood TCRbeta repertoires that made up the dataset. A freely available public database, intended as a resource for researchers studying the immune response to SARS-CoV-2, is where the repertoires were released. The samples were drawn from the first 160 participants of the ongoing ImmuneRACE study and from over a thousand subjects provided by 6 global collaborators. Nearly every sample came with metadata listing a de-identified subject ID, COVID-19 status, age in years and sex. HLA class I and class II types, where available, came from metadata supplied by the sample provider rather than from assay-based typing. The paper as a whole reports these results and caveats: The quantity of clinical and demographic metadata differed by source and by participant and was supplied without curation.

Collaborating institutions collected whole blood in K2EDTA tubes following their own protocols. For TCRbeta analysis, collaborators shipped samples in one of three forms: frozen whole blood, isolated PBMCs, or DNA extracted from either of those sample types. There are 13 amino acids in the CDR3, from cysteine to phenylalanine inclusive. Just CDR3 DNA is preserved here, 39 bases in frame from base 1. The CDR1 and CDR2 encoded by the germline V gene are ENHRY and SYGVKD. Relative to germline, V is 6 bases shorter and J is 3 bases shorter, with 11 bases between their ends. Sequences were obtained from peripheral blood. Here the chain combines TRBV10-3 and TRBJ1-1; a confident D gene designation cannot be given. The sequence derives from a man in his forties with active or convalescent COVID-19. For the CDR3, the sequence is CAIRAGQDTEAFF. The sequenced DNA: TGTGCCATCAGGGCAGGCCAGGACACTGAAGCTTTCTTT.